These 23 T cell receptor beta chains came from one sample sequenced in a study of shared clonotypes between healthy human individuals. Terminally differentiated effector memory CD45RA+ cells were left out of the naive CD8 fraction, which was CD45RO-negative and positively selected for CCR7. Libraries were prepared by immunoSEQ multiplex PCR; TCRdb keeps only in-frame clonotypes and omits some of them. The table has about 2.1 million clones, about 93% seen once. The sequencing input was naive CD8+ T cells from PBMCs. These receptors all stem from a man between 18 and 29 years old in good health. Some clones in this sample may be carry-over from other donors' samples.

The chain combines TRBV5-6 with TRBJ1-1; 7 positions match TRBD1. This CDR3 is built from 16 residues. Germline loops: CDR1 SGHDT, CDR2 YYEEEE. V shed 1 base, J shed 4 bases, and the junction held 10 bases outside the gene matches. CDR3 bases: TGTGCCAGCAGCTTGTCGACAGGGTGGTTCGGCACTGAAGCTTTCTTT. Its protein is CASSLSTGWFGTEAFF.

The rearrangement joins TRBV30 to TRBJ1-2, with D perhaps matching TRBD1 (6 bases). Germline V gene lookup returns CDR1 GTSNPN and CDR2 SVGIG (reference sequence). V was shortened by 8 bases and J by 8 bases, with 15 bases between the two germline ends. The CDR3 is 11 residues long. CDR3 protein: CARGTSRGYTF. CDR3 DNA sequence: TGTGCCCGCGGGACATCCCGCGGCTACACCTTC. Full variable domain (remainder filled in from reference TRBV30 and TRBJ1-2): SQTIHQWPATLVQPVGSPLSLECTVEGTSNPNLYWYRQAAGRGLQLLFYSVGIGQISSEVPQNLSASRPQDRQFILSSKKLLLSDSGFYLCARGTSRGYTFGSGTRLTVV.

This chain uses TRBV28 with TRBJ2-5; a weak D match, TRBD2 (6 bases). The CDR3 is 14 residues long. V was pared by 6 bases and J by 10 bases, with 21 bases between. Germline lookup yields CDR1 MDHEN and CDR2 SYDVKM. CDR3 in DNA: TGTGCCAGCAGCTATAGCATGGGGCGGGGAGACCAGTACTTC. The encoded protein is CASSYSMGRGDQYF.

With regard to this clone: Additional DNA sequences in this sample encode the identical CDR3. This sequence joins TRBV28 and TRBJ1-1, with D hard to call. V gave up 3 bases and J gave up 0 bases, with 8 bases separating them. In germline, CDR1 is MDHEN, CDR2 SYDVKM. This CDR3 spans 14 amino acids. The CDR3 sequence is CASSLAGVNTEAFF. In DNA form, the CDR3 reads TGTGCCAGCAGTTTGGCAGGAGTGAACACTGAAGCTTTCTTT.

The chain combines TRBV27 with TRBJ2-1; 7 nucleotides match TRBD2. This CDR3 is built from 15 residues. V was clipped by 0 bases and J by 4 bases; unmatched bases: 3. CDR1 MNHEY and CDR2 SMNVEV come from the germline V gene (reference sequence). The CDR3 bases are TGTGCCAGCAGTTTATCGGCTAGCGGATACAATGAGCAGTTCTTC. The encoded protein is CASSLSASGYNEQFF.

The J gene is TRBJ2-1, the V gene TRBV7-9, with D perhaps TRBD1 (6 bases). Germline V gene data show CDR1 as SEHNR and CDR2 as FQNEAQ (reference sequence). The CDR3 spans 16 residues. The V end was cut by 4 bases, the J end by 2 bases, with 15 bases between. This CDR3 is CASSSQAGVTYNEQFF. CDR3 nucleotide sequence: TGTGCCAGCAGCTCCCAGGCAGGGGTGACCTACAATGAGCAGTTCTTC.

This sequence joins TRBV10-3 and TRBJ2-7, with D possibly matching TRBD2 (5 bases). The CDR3 runs to 13 residues. CDR1 and CDR2 from the germline V gene are ENHRY and SYGVKD. V was shortened by 4 bases and J by 5 bases, with 12 bases between the two germline ends. The CDR3 nucleotides read TGTGCCATCAGTGCGGGAATTGGACACGAGCAGTACTTC. Translated: CAISAGIGHEQYF.

As DNA, the CDR3 is TGCGCCAGCAGCTCGGAGTCGGTCCTCCGCACAGATACGCAGTATTTT. Translating it yields CASSSESVLRTDTQYF. The genes are TRBV5-1 and TRBJ2-3; D not resolved. The V end was cut by 3 bases, the J end by 1 base, with 15 bases between. This CDR3 comprises 16 residues. The germline V gene has CDR1 SGHRS and CDR2 YFSETQ.

The chain is built from TRBV15 and TRBJ2-1; TRBD2 aligns across 11 bases. V lost 3 bases and J lost 6; bases outside the gene matches: 1. The CDR3 loop spans 14 amino acids. Germline V gene sequence: CDR1 LNHNV, CDR2 YYDKDF (reference sequence). In DNA, the CDR3 is TGTGCCACCAGCAGGACTAGCGGGACCAATGAGCAGTTCTTC. Translation: CATSRTSGTNEQFF.

The V and J genes are TRBV7-9 and TRBJ1-4; 9 bases match TRBD1. The CDR3 sequence is 16 residues long. Germline trimming cut 4 bases from V and 7 bases from J; bases unmatched to any gene: 10. Germline-derived CDR1 and CDR2 are SEHNR and FQNEAQ (reference sequence). CDR3 DNA: TGTGCCAGCAGCTCCGGTGATACAGGGGGCCGTGAAAAACTGTTTTTT. Translation: CASSSGDTGGREKLFF.

DNA for the CDR3: TGTGCCAGCAGCTTGGGACGGCCTAATGAAAAACTGTTTTTT. Its protein product is CASSLGRPNEKLFF. The chain has TRBV7-3 and TRBJ1-4, with TRBD1 as a possible D gene (5 bases). The V and J ends lost 3 bases and 3 bases respectively, with 8 bases between them. This CDR3 region has 14 residues. Germline V gene lookup returns CDR1 SGHTA and CDR2 FQGTGA.

This CDR3 is CAISESDSVLFDTQYF. CDR3 nucleotides: TGTGCCATCAGTGAGTCAGATAGCGTCCTATTTGATACGCAGTATTTT. The chain carries TRBV10-3 and TRBJ2-3; maybe TRBD2 (5 bases). V shed 0 bases and J shed 6 bases, with 16 bases lying between them. Germline-derived CDR1 and CDR2 are ENHRY and SYGVKD. This CDR3 is 16 amino acids long.

The chain carries TRBV6-5 and TRBJ2-2; tentatively, D is TRBD1 or TRBD2 (6 bases each). This CDR3 comprises 15 residues. Germline V lookup: CDR1 MNHEY, CDR2 SVGAGI. V was clipped by 2 bases and J by 7 bases, with 14 bases between them. The CDR3, as DNA: TGTGCCAGCAGTTACGACGGGGGCGTCGACGGGGAGCTGTTTTTT. Protein: CASSYDGGVDGELFF.

The V call is TRBV14, the J call TRBJ1-1; D is uncertain. CDR1 and CDR2 (germline): SGHDN, FVKESK. The CDR3 has 14 amino acids. V was pared by 4 bases and J by 5 bases, with 14 bases between. The CDR3 reads CASSPRYVRTEAFF. CDR3 sequence (DNA): TGTGCCAGCAGCCCCCGATACGTCCGGACTGAAGCTTTCTTT.

The chain couples TRBV5-4 to TRBJ2-3; D is perhaps TRBD2 (6 bases). V was trimmed by 2 bases and J by 1 base, leaving 17 bases between them. Germline-derived CDR1 and CDR2 are SGHNT and YYREEE (reference sequence). CDR3 length equals 17 residues. This CDR3 is CASSFKLAGGGTDTQYF. For the CDR3, the DNA is TGTGCCAGCAGCTTTAAACTAGCCGGCGGAGGCACAGATACGCAGTATTTT.

The chain is built from TRBV25-1 and TRBJ2-7, with D perhaps matching TRBD1 (7 bases). CDR1 is MGHDK, CDR2 SYGVNS, per germline. V lost 6 bases and J lost 2, with 14 bases in between. CDR3 length: 14 amino acids. The CDR3 bases are TGTGCCAGCAGCCCCGCAGGGGGGCCCTACGAGCAGTACTTC. It yields the protein CASSPAGGPYEQYF.

The chain carries TRBV29-1 and TRBJ2-5, with 10 positions matching TRBD1. The CDR3 spans 16 residues. CDR1 and CDR2 (germline): SQVTM, ANQGSEA. After removal of 3 bases from V and 6 bases from J, the junction contained 13 bases not matched to a gene. The CDR3 region is CSVELRRQGAVKTQYF. CDR3 bases: TGCAGCGTTGAGCTTCGGCGACAGGGGGCTGTTAAGACCCAGTACTTC.

J is TRBJ2-4 and V is TRBV5-1, with TRBD2 matching over 15 bases. The CDR3 spans 20 residues. Trimming cost V 4 bases and J 4 bases; bases outside gene matches: 15. The germline CDR1 and CDR2 sequences are SGHRS and YFSETQ. CDR3 protein: CASSLSRTDGTSGRKNIQYF. The CDR3, as DNA: TGCGCCAGCAGCCTATCTAGGACAGATGGGACTAGCGGGAGGAAAAACATTCAGTACTTC.

Comment on this clone: Additional DNA sequences in this sample encode the identical CDR3. The chain uses TRBV6-1 and TRBJ2-7; D is unclear. With 3 bases removed from V and 3 bases from J, the gap between germline ends came to 9 bases. This CDR3 is built from 13 residues. Per germline, CDR1 MNHNS and CDR2 SASEGT. CDR3 DNA sequence: TGTGCCAGCAGTGAGGGCTATGGCTACGAGCAGTACTTC. Translating gives CASSEGYGYEQYF.

As regards this clone: The same CDR3 is also encoded by other DNA sequences in this sample. The rearrangement links TRBV4-1 to TRBJ2-5; D might be TRBD1 (5 bases). The CDR3 extends over 13 amino acids. V dropped 4 bases and J dropped 4 bases, with 10 bases sitting between them. Germline CDR1 MGHRA, CDR2 YSYEKL. CDR3: CASSLLRGETQYF. The CDR3 DNA sequence: TGCGCCAGCAGCCTTTTAAGGGGAGAGACCCAGTACTTC.

The chain couples TRBV28 to TRBJ2-7, with 13 bases identical to TRBD2. Germline CDR1 and CDR2: MDHEN and SYDVKM. This CDR3 is built from 16 residues. The V and J ends lost 5 bases and 6 bases, in that order; junction bases with no gene match: 10. CDR3 protein: CASSPLPGLAGSEQYF. The CDR3 nucleotides read TGTGCCAGCAGTCCGTTACCGGGACTAGCGGGAAGCGAGCAGTACTTC.

Here the CDR3 DNA reads TGTGCCAGCAGCAAGGGGAGGTCTGGGACCTACAATGAGCAGTTCTTC. As protein: CASSKGRSGTYNEQFF. This chain uses TRBV13 with TRBJ2-1, with D tentatively TRBD2 (6 bases). This CDR3 spans 16 amino acids. V lost 5 bases and J lost 2, with 16 bases in between. Germline CDR1 and CDR2: PRHDT and FYEKMQ (reference sequence).

The rearrangement uses TRBV4-3 and TRBJ1-4; no clear D gene. In germline, CDR1 is LGHNA, CDR2 YSLEER. V lost 2 bases and J lost 5, with 24 bases in between. The CDR3 runs to 19 residues. The CDR3 spells CASSQYPTGIQDPNEKLFF. CDR3 nucleotide sequence: TGCGCCAGCAGCCAATACCCCACGGGAATCCAGGATCCGAATGAAAAACTGTTTTTT.